One sample yielded the 11 T cell receptor beta chains listed below, sequenced in a study of neoadjuvant anti-PD-1 for oral cavity cancer. Clones were sequenced by immunoSEQ multiplex PCR, and TCRdb holds only the in-frame ones, with some missing. The sample includes some 29,000 clones, roughly 80% of them seen just once. Time point described: after neoadjuvant nivolumab, at surgical resection. The sequences come from PBMCs, collected after nivolumab (anti-PD-1) treatment. The receptor set was obtained from a person aged 35-80 years with oral cavity squamous cell carcinoma.

The genes are TRBV6-4 and TRBJ2-2; D possibly corresponds to TRBD2 (7 bases). Germline CDR1 MRHNA, CDR2 SNTAGT. This CDR3 spans 15 amino acids. Trimming cost V 6 bases and J 0 bases, with 11 bases left between them. The CDR3 nucleotides read TGTGCCAGCAGGTACGGGGGGCCGAACACCGGGGAGCTGTTTTTT. It translates to CASRYGGPNTGELFF.

This rearrangement joins TRBV28 to TRBJ1-2; D is possibly TRBD1 (6 bases). The CDR3 totals 16 residues. Trimming cost V 6 bases and J 7 bases, with 24 bases left between them. The germline V gene has CDR1 MDHEN and CDR2 SYDVKM. CDR3 coding DNA: TGTGCCAGCAGCGGCCCAGGGGTTACGGTCTTTGGTGGCTACACCTTC. Translation gives CASSGPGVTVFGGYTF.

CDR3 loop: CASSSGQGSWETQYF. CDR3 nucleotide sequence: TGTGCCAGCAGTTCAGGACAGGGGTCATGGGAGACCCAGTACTTC. The chain carries TRBV28 and TRBJ2-5; 9 nucleotides line up with TRBD1. V dropped 4 bases and J dropped 5; count of bases not matched to a gene: 8. Germline lookup yields CDR1 MDHEN and CDR2 SYDVKM. CDR3 length: 15 residues.

The J gene is TRBJ2-2, the V gene TRBV10-1, with D unclear. The CDR3 runs 13 residues. The V gene lost 5 bases and the J gene lost 5 bases, with 9 bases spanning the gap. Germline V lookup: CDR1 WNHNN, CDR2 SYGVQD (reference sequence). DNA for the CDR3: TGCGCCAGCAGTAAAGGGCGGACCGGGGAGCTGTTTTTT. It is translated as CASSKGRTGELFF.

This chain connects TRBV28 to TRBJ1-4; D perhaps matches TRBD1 (6 bases). The V end was cut by 6 bases, the J end by 0 bases, with 14 bases between. The CDR3 contains 16 residues. CDR1 is MDHEN, CDR2 SYDVKM, per germline. The CDR3 spells CASSVQTGATNEKLFF. CDR3 DNA sequence: TGTGCCAGCAGCGTTCAGACAGGCGCAACTAATGAAAAACTGTTTTTT.

This clone has more than one count but fewer than ten. The gene calls are TRBV9 and TRBJ1-6; a weak D match, TRBD1 (5 bases). The germline CDR1 and CDR2 sequences are SGDLS and YYNGEE. The CDR3 loop spans 16 amino acids. Trimming removed 3 bases at V and 7 bases at J, with 17 bases between. CDR3 nucleotides: TGTGCCAGCAGCGGACGCCTCGACAGACAGAATTCACCCCTCCACTTT. Translating it yields CASSGRLDRQNSPLHF.

The genes are TRBV6-1 and TRBJ1-2; a weak D match, TRBD1 (6 bases). Trimming left V 1 base short and J 6 bases short, with 12 bases between. The CDR3 runs to 14 residues. Per germline, CDR1 MNHNS and CDR2 SASEGT. The CDR3 protein is CASSEGGQMNGYTF. The DNA for the CDR3 is TGTGCCAGCAGTGAAGGGGGGCAGATGAATGGCTACACCTTC.

The chain combines TRBV27 with TRBJ1-2, with 9 positions matching TRBD1. Germline V lookup: CDR1 MNHEY, CDR2 SMNVEV (reference sequence). V lost 6 bases, J lost 0 bases, and 5 bases stayed unmatched. The CDR3 consists of 15 residues. The DNA of the CDR3 is TGTGCCAGCAGAATGTGGACAGGGGCTAACTATGGCTACACCTTC. This gives the protein CASRMWTGANYGYTF.

In this sample, this clone turned up once. The rearrangement uses TRBV13 and TRBJ1-2, with TRBD1 matching over 9 bases. With 4 bases clipped from V and 8 bases from J, the junction kept 14 bases outside the gene matches. CDR1 and CDR2 (germline): PRHDT, FYEKMQ (reference sequence). This CDR3 has 16 residues. CDR3 sequence (DNA): TGTGCCAGCAGCTCCCGGGACAGGGAGTTTTTCGGGGGCTACACCTTC. Protein product: CASSSRDREFFGGYTF.

The chain joins TRBV5-1 to TRBJ1-1; D might be TRBD1 (5 bases). The length of the CDR3 is 16 residues. Germline V gene sequence: CDR1 SGHRS, CDR2 YFSETQ. V lost 4 bases and J lost 5, with 21 bases in between. CDR3 sequence: CASSPSGRYQGTEAFF. CDR3 coding DNA: TGCGCCAGCAGCCCGTCGGGACGGTACCAAGGGACTGAAGCTTTCTTT.

The chain carries TRBV11-2 and TRBJ2-7; D unresolved. In germline, CDR1 is SGHAT, CDR2 FQNNGV. Trimming left V 5 bases short and J 0 bases short, with 14 bases between. The CDR3 contains 15 residues. The CDR3 bases are TGTGCCAGCAGCCCGAGGACCCGGAGCTCCTACGAGCAGTACTTC. Its protein product is CASSPRTRSSYEQYF.